The 20 T cell receptor beta chains in this list originate from one sample, sequenced in a study of PD-1 blockade in classical Hodgkin lymphoma. Every single patient, without exception, relapsed after autologous stem cell transplantation, and brentuximab vedotin exposure varied. Sequencing was performed with immunoSEQ multiplex PCR; in TCRdb, only in-frame clones are kept and a portion is missing. In the table there are 40,000 to 50,000 clones, around 78% of which are singletons. Source: peripheral blood mononuclear cells (PBMCs), taken at baseline. These TCRs come from a human donor with classical Hodgkin lymphoma.

J is TRBJ1-2 and V is TRBV6-5, with D possibly matching TRBD1 (5 bases). Trimming cost V 6 bases and J 5 bases, with 10 bases left between them. The germline V gene encodes CDR1 MNHEY and CDR2 SVGAGI. The CDR3 sequence is 12 residues long. The CDR3 sequence is CASRQGLYGYTF. Here the CDR3 DNA reads TGTGCCAGCAGGCAGGGTCTGTATGGCTACACCTTC.

This rearrangement joins TRBV5-6 to TRBJ1-4; no firm D call. The germline V and J ends were trimmed by 2 bases and 4 bases, with 3 bases remaining between them. This CDR3 is built from 12 residues. Germline V gene lookup returns CDR1 SGHDT and CDR2 YYEEEE. DNA of the CDR3: TGTGCCAGCAGCTTATATAATGAAAAACTGTTTTTT. Protein product: CASSLYNEKLFF.

The chain is built from TRBV7-9 and TRBJ1-2, with D hard to call. In germline, CDR1 is SEHNR, CDR2 FQNEAQ (reference sequence). This CDR3 is 14 amino acids long. V was cut by 2 bases and J by 5 bases, with 12 bases left in between. This CDR3 is CASSLQRAIYGYTF. For the CDR3, the DNA is TGTGCCAGCAGCTTACAGAGGGCGATTTATGGCTACACCTTC.

This chain uses TRBV9 with TRBJ1-6; D gene unclear. Trimming left V 3 bases short and J 4 bases short, with 11 bases between. Germline V gene lookup returns CDR1 SGDLS and CDR2 YYNGEE. The CDR3 runs 15 residues. The DNA of the CDR3 is TGTGCCAGCAGCGCGAGGGAAGTTTATAATTCACCCCTCCACTTT. This sequence encodes CASSAREVYNSPLHF. The whole variable domain, filled in from reference TRBV9 and TRBJ1-6, reads DSGVTQTPKHLITATGQRVTLRCSPRSGDLSVYWYQQSLDQGLQFLIQYYNGEERAKGNILERFSAQQFPDLHSELNLSSLELGDSALYFCASSAREVYNSPLHFGNGTRLTVT.

The V gene is TRBV11-2, the J gene TRBJ2-7; TRBD1 agrees at 9 bases. Trimming at V came to 2 bases and at J to 3 bases, leaving 2 bases not matched to a gene. The length of the CDR3 is 14 residues. CDR1 SGHAT and CDR2 FQNNGV come from the germline V gene. The CDR3 sequence is CASSLMTGGYEQYF. The CDR3 nucleotides are TGTGCCAGCAGCTTAATGACAGGGGGCTACGAGCAGTACTTC.

The chain combines TRBV6-5 with TRBJ1-3, with D unclear. CDR3 size: 15 residues. V was shortened by 8 bases and J by 4 bases, with 18 bases between the two germline ends. Germline values: CDR1 MNHEY, CDR2 SVGAGI. CDR3 residues: CASQKSFSEGNTIYF. CDR3 nucleotide sequence: TGTGCCAGCCAAAAGAGCTTCTCGGAGGGAAACACCATATATTTT.

The rearrangement joins TRBV6-5 to TRBJ2-1; possible D gene TRBD2, 6 bases. Trimming took 6 bases from V and 1 from J, leaving 13 bases between them. This CDR3 spans 15 amino acids. The germline CDR1 and CDR2 sequences are MNHEY and SVGAGI. The CDR3 reads CASSLRGRSYNEQFF. In DNA, the CDR3 is TGTGCCAGCAGCCTTCGGGGGAGATCCTACAATGAGCAGTTCTTC.

A few counts support this clone. V and J are TRBV19 and TRBJ2-7, with 10 bases lining up with TRBD1. Germline CDR1 LNHDA, CDR2 SQIVND (reference sequence). The CDR3 is 15 amino acids. V lost 0 bases to trimming and J lost 7 bases; unmatched junction nucleotides: 6. CDR3 coding DNA: TGTGCCAGTAGTATAGAAGGGACAGGGGCGCGGGAGCAGTACTTC. Encoded protein: CASSIEGTGAREQYF.

V usage is TRBV10-2 and J usage is TRBJ1-5, with a weak D call TRBD1 (5 bases). The CDR3 runs 13 residues. CDR1 and CDR2 from the germline V gene are WSHSY and SAAADI. V lost 3 bases, J lost 6 bases, and 9 bases lay in between. The CDR3 protein is CASSERGFQPQHF. CDR3 nucleotide sequence: TGCGCCAGCAGTGAACGGGGCTTTCAGCCCCAGCATTTT.

J is TRBJ1-6 and V is TRBV7-2; D is unclear. Germline values: CDR1 SGHTA, CDR2 FQGNSA. Trimming cost V 1 base and J 10 bases, with 14 bases left between them. The CDR3 contains 15 residues. DNA for the CDR3: TGTGCCAGCAGCTTAGTTCCAGGAGTGGGGTCACCCCTCCACTTT. It yields the protein CASSLVPGVGSPLHF. Variable domain in full (rest from reference TRBV7-2 and TRBJ1-6): GAGVSQSPSNKVTEKGKDVELRCDPISGHTALYWYRQSLGQGLEFLIYFQGNSAPDKSGLPSDRFSAERTGGSVSTLTIQRTQQEDSAVYLCASSLVPGVGSPLHFGNGTRLTVT.

This rearrangement joins TRBV5-1 to TRBJ1-2; 7 bases match TRBD1. Looked up from germline, CDR1 is SGHRS and CDR2 is YFSETQ. The V and J ends lost 2 bases and 8 bases, in that order; junction bases with no gene match: 6. The CDR3 contains 13 residues. The CDR3 region has the DNA TGCGCCAGCAGCTTTGGACAGGTCGAGGGCTACACCTTC. It specifies CASSFGQVEGYTF.

This sequence joins TRBV6-1 and TRBJ1-2; TRBD1 matches 10 bases. With V trimmed by 6 bases and J by 3 bases, 4 bases remained unmatched. The CDR3 is made up of 14 amino acids. Germline V lookup: CDR1 MNHNS, CDR2 SASEGT. CDR3 region: CASRPGTGDYGYTF. As DNA, the CDR3 is TGTGCCAGCAGACCCGGGACAGGGGACTATGGCTACACCTTC.

The V call is TRBV7-6, the J call TRBJ2-1, with a weak D call TRBD1 (6 bases). Germline loops: CDR1 SGHVS, CDR2 FNYEAQ. Between the trimmed V and J ends, which lost 0 bases and 10 bases, there was a span of 13 bases. This CDR3 region has 14 residues. This CDR3 is CASSLATGLGEQFF. CDR3 sequence (DNA): TGTGCCAGCAGCTTAGCCACAGGGTTGGGGGAGCAGTTCTTC.

The CDR3 nucleotides are TGTGCCAGCAGTTCCCCCGGGACAGGGGCCTACGAGCAGTACTTC. Protein product: CASSSPGTGAYEQYF. This sequence joins TRBV27 and TRBJ2-7; 10 bases are a match to TRBD1. With V trimmed by 4 bases and J by 2 bases, 5 bases remained unmatched. Germline CDR1 is MNHEY and CDR2 is SMNVEV (reference sequence). The CDR3 length is 15 residues.

The J gene is TRBJ1-4, the V gene TRBV4-3, with D possibly matching TRBD1 (5 bases). Trimming left V 2 bases short and J 4 bases short, with 14 bases between. This CDR3 region has 16 residues. CDR1 and CDR2 (germline): LGHNA, YSLEER. Here the CDR3 reads CASSQSYQGHNEKLFF. The CDR3 DNA reads TGCGCCAGCAGCCAATCGTACCAGGGTCATAATGAAAAACTGTTTTTT.

This sequence joins TRBV2 and TRBJ2-3; TRBD2 matches 10 bases. The junction had 5 bases not matched to a gene; V was cut back by 3 bases and J by 2 bases. This CDR3 is 16 amino acids long. The germline CDR1 and CDR2 sequences are SNHLY and FYNNEI. The CDR3 coding sequence is TGTGCCAGCAGTGATGGGCTAGCGGGGGACACAGATACGCAGTATTTT. Translation: CASSDGLAGDTDTQYF.

The V call is TRBV10-3, the J call TRBJ1-5; D remains unclear. CDR1 and CDR2 (germline): ENHRY, SYGVKD. The CDR3 contains 14 residues. The V gene lost 2 bases and the J gene lost 2 bases, with 7 bases spanning the gap. The CDR3 bases are TGTGCCATCAGTGAGGGACCGGGCAATCAGCCCCAGCATTTT. This gives the protein CAISEGPGNQPQHF.

The table lists this clone with a count of one. The V and J genes are TRBV6-6 and TRBJ1-4; 9 nucleotides agree with TRBD1. The CDR3 sequence is 15 residues long. Germline values: CDR1 MNHNY, CDR2 SVGAGI (reference sequence). The V segment lost 6 bases and the J segment 8 bases; nucleotides outside the gene matches: 10. The DNA for the CDR3 is TGTGCCAGCAGGGACCGGGACAGGGAACAGGAAAAACTGTTTTTT. This codes for CASRDRDREQEKLFF.

This chain links TRBV6-1 with TRBJ1-4; D unclear. CDR1 is MNHNS and CDR2 is SASEGT in the germline V gene. This CDR3 is built from 13 residues. V lost 6 bases to trimming and J lost 3 bases, with 8 bases between them. The CDR3 here is CASRPAPNEKLFF. CDR3 bases: TGTGCCAGCAGACCGGCACCTAATGAAAAACTGTTTTTT.

The chain recombines TRBV19 with TRBJ1-2; no definite D call. V was clipped by 3 bases and J by 1 base, with 6 bases between them. From germline, CDR1 is LNHDA and CDR2 SQIVND (reference sequence). The CDR3 loop spans 13 amino acids. CDR3: CASSIGYNYGYTF. The CDR3 DNA sequence: TGTGCCAGTAGTATTGGGTATAACTATGGCTACACCTTC.